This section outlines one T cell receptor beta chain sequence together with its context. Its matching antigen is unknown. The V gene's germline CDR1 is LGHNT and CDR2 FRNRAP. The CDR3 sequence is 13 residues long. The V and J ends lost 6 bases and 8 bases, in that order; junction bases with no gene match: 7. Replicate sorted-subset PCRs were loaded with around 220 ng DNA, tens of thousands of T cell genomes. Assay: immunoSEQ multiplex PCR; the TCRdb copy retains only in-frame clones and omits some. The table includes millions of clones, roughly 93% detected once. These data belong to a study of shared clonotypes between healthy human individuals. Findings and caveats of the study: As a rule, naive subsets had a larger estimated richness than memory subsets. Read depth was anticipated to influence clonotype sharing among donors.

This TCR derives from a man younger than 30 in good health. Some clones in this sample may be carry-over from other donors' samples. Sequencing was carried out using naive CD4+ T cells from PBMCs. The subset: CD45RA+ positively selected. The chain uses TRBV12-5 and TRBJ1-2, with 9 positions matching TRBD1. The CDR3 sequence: CASGFGQGNGYTF. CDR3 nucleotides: TGTGCTAGTGGCTTCGGACAGGGGAACGGCTACACCTTC.